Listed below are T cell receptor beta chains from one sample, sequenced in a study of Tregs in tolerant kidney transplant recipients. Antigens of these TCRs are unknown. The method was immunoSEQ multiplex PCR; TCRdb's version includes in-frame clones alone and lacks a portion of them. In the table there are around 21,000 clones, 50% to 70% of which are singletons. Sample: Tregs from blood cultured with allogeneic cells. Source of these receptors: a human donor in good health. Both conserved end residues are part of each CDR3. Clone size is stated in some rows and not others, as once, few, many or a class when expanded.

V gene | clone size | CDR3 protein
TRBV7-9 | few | CASSLAYVGGDSYQPQHF
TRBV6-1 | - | CASSEASGGNIQYF
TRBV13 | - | CASSQWGGAWADTQYF
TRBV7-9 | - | CASSSLRASYEQYF
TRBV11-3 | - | CASSLGVVDPSTDTQYF
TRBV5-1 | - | CASSSRTGLRETQYF
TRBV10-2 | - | CASRPDRGPPPNYGYTF
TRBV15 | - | CATSRDGTSGTETQYF
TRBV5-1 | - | CASSLGGGRTDTQYF
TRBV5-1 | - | CASSPGTSGSTDTQYF
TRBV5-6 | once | CASSWVSGTAYYNEQFF
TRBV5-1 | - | CASSQAPAGANVLTF
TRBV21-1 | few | CASSKVRRPNTEAFF
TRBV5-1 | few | CASSLAGLANYNEQFF
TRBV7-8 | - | CASRAGTGVHSGNTIYF
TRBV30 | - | CAWGAPSGLAGSYGYTF
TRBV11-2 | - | CASSPIPILKNYGYTF
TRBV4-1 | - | CASSQVSGQGIYEQYF
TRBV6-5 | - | CASKTGAKETQYF
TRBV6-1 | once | CASSRDNGPYGYTF
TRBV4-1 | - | CASSQDRFYGYTF
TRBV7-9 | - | CASSSGKGTYEQYF
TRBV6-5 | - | CASSSWTGGKEKLFF
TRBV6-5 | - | CASSVENEQFF
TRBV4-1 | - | CASSFPRQGIQFPNYGYTF
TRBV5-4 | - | CASSWGDRNYEQYF
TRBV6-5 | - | CASSYRSYNEQFF
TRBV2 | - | CASRLQGSPLHF
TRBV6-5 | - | CASSLRRTTEAFF
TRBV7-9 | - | CASSPDGDQETQYF
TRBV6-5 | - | CASRPTGDSGNTIYF
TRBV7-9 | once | CASSIRTGTNEKLFF
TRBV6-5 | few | CASSYGGRVTEAFF
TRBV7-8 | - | CASSQRGGYNYEQYF
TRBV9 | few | CASRRSNTIYF
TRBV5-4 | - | CASSPSGGLYNEQFF
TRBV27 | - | CASSRQGNNEKLFF
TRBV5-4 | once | CASSLGGTGANVLTF
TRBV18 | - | CASSPRDGNQPQHF
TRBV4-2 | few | CASSFGQEYNEQFF
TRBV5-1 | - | CASMQRGLRTDTQYF
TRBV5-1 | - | CASSLRPGGLPLAKNIQYF
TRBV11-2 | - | CASSLGLAGRYEQYF
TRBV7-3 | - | CASSLRSSGQSEAFF